What follows is one T cell receptor beta chain and its context. The data are from a study of blood T cell repertoires in COVID-19. Study context: The origin of the acute and convalescent COVID-19 samples was the United States, Italy and Spain.

Original data processing: Counts of nucleated cells, estimated from reference gene primer amplification, were obtained. Produced via immunoSEQ multiplex PCR; TCRdb's table is partial and in-frame only. V and J calls plus clone size are reproduced from that table; the DNA served to infer D and trimming. The sample contains some 250,000 clones, approximately 78% of which appear only once. Per the germline V gene, CDR1 is SNHLY and CDR2 is FYNNEI. The J segment lost 4 bases and the V segment lost 7 bases, leaving 6 bases of the junction unmatched. CDR3 length: 14 amino acids. The chain is built from TRBV2 and TRBJ2-1, with 8 bases that match TRBD1. This clonotype was sampled from a woman aged 60 to 75 with active or convalescent COVID-19. The specimen sequenced was peripheral blood. The CDR3 coding sequence is TGTGCCAGCACCCCGGACAGGGTGTACAATGAGCAGTTCTTC. This translates into CASTPDRVYNEQFF.